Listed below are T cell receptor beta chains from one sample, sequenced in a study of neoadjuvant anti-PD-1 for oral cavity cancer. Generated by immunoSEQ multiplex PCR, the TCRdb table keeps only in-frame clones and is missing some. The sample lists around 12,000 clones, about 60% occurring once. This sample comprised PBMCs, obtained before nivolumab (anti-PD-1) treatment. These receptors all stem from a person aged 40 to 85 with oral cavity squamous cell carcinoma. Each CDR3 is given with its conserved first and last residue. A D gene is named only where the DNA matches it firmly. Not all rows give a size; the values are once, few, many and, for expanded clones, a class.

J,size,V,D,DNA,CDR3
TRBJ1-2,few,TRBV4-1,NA,TGCGCCAGCAGTACCAGGGACGCGAGCTATGGCTACACCTTC,CASSTRDASYGYTF
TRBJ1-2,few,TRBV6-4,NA,TGTGCCAGCAGTGACTCGATGTATGGCTACACCTTC,CASSDSMYGYTF
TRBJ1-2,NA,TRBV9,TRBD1,TGTGCCAGCAGCGAGGGACAGGACTCTTCTAACTATGGCTACACCTTC,CASSEGQDSSNYGYTF
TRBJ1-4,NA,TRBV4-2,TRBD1,TGTGCCAGCAGCCAAGTTTCAGACAGGGGTCGGGAAAAACTGTTTTTT,CASSQVSDRGREKLFF
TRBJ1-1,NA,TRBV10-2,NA,TGCGCCAGCAGCCTGGGAACTGAAGCTTTCTTT,CASSLGTEAFF
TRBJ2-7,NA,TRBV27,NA,TGTGCCAGCAGTCCCCCCGCGGGAAAGCAGTACTTC,CASSPPAGKQYF
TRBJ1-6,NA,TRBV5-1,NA,TGCGCCAGCAGCTTGGAAGGGGCCAATAATTCACCCCTCCACTTT,CASSLEGANNSPLHF
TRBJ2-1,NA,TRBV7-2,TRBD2,TGTGCCAGCAGCTCAGCGGGGATTGAGCAGTTCTTC,CASSSAGIEQFF
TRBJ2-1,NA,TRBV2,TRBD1,TGTGCCAGCAAACCAATTCTCGGGACAGGGATCAATGAGCAGTTCTTC,CASKPILGTGINEQFF
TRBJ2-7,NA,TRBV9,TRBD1,TGTGCCAGCAGCGTAGATTGGACAGGGGTCCCCGAGCAGTACTTC,CASSVDWTGVPEQYF
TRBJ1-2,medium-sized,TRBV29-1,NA,TGCAGCGTTTCCTTGGACAACAATCGTGGCTACACCTTC,CSVSLDNNRGYTF
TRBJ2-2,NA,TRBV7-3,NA,TGTGCCAGCAGCTTAGCGGGACTGGCGAACACCGGGGAGCTGTTTTTT,CASSLAGLANTGELFF
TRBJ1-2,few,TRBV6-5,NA,TGTGCCAGCAGTTACTCGAGAGGGAGCAACTATGGCTACACCTTC,CASSYSRGSNYGYTF
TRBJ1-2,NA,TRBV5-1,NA,TGCGCCAGCAGCCCCTCGTATGAGGCCTACACCTTC,CASSPSYEAYTF
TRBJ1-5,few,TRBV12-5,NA,TGTGCTAGTGGTGGTCTTTTCAGCAATCAGCCCCAGCATTTT,CASGGLFSNQPQHF
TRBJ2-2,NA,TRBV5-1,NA,TGCGCCAGCAGCTATGGGGCGAACACCGGGGAGCTGTTTTTT,CASSYGANTGELFF
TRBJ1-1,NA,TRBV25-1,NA,TGTGCCAGCAGTGACCCGGGGCAGGGGTTCACTGAAGCTTTCTTT,CASSDPGQGFTEAFF
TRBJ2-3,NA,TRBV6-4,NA,TGTGCCAGCAGTGACTCCCCGGGCCCAGCCCCAGATACGCAGTATTTT,CASSDSPGPAPDTQYF
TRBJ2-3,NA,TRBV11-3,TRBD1,TGTGCCAGCAGCTTAGATGGGGGACAGGGTAAACCTAGCACAGATACGCAGTATTTT,CASSLDGGQGKPSTDTQYF
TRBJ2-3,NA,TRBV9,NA,TGTGCCAGCAGCGTAGAAGCGGAAGGGGTAGATACGCAGTATTTT,CASSVEAEGVDTQYF
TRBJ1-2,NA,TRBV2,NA,TGTGCCAGCGATGACGGGAGCTATGGCTACACCTTC,CASDDGSYGYTF
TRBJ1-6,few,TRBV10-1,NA,TGCGCCAGCAAACTAGGCGAGGAATCACCCCTCCACTTT,CASKLGEESPLHF
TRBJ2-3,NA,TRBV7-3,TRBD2,TGTGCCAGCAGCTTATCAGCCTCCGGGAGGGGGACAGATACGCAGTATTTT,CASSLSASGRGTDTQYF
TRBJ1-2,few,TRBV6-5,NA,TGTGCCAGCCGGAAAGAGGACTATGGCTACACCTTC,CASRKEDYGYTF
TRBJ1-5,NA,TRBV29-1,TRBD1,TGCAGCGTTAGGACAGGGGACAATCAGCCCCAGCATTTT,CSVRTGDNQPQHF
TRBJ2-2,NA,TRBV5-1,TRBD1,TGCGCCAGCAGCTTGAGGACAGGGGGATCCGGGGAGCTGTTTTTT,CASSLRTGGSGELFF
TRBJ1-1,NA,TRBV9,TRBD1,TGTGCCAGCAGCGGGACGGGACAGGGGAACACTGAAGCTTTCTTT,CASSGTGQGNTEAFF
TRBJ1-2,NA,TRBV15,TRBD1,TGTGCCACCAGCAGCCCAGACAGGGCCTATGGCTACACCTTC,CATSSPDRAYGYTF
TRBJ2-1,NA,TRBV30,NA,TGTGCCGGCACAGGGCGATACAATGAGCAGTTCTTC,CAGTGRYNEQFF
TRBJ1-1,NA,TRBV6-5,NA,TGTGCCAGCAGTCGGGGGAAGGGGAACACTGAAGCTTTCTTT,CASSRGKGNTEAFF
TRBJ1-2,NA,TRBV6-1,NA,TGTGCCAGCAGACCGGGGGGGGCTAACTATGGCTACACCTTC,CASRPGGANYGYTF
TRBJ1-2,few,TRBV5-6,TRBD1,TGTGCCAGCAGCTTCCCGGGACAGGGGACCTATGGCTACACCTTC,CASSFPGQGTYGYTF
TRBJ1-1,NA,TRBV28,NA,TGTGCCAGCAGTCCGTACCCCAAGGGAAGGACTGAAGCTTTCTTT,CASSPYPKGRTEAFF
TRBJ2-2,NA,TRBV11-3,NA,TGTGCCAGCAGCGCCCGACTTGACACCGGGGAGCTGTTTTTT,CASSARLDTGELFF
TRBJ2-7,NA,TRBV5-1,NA,TGCGCCAGCAGCCGCGAAGGGGGTATCTACGAGCAGTACTTC,CASSREGGIYEQYF
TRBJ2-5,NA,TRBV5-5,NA,TGTGCCAGCAGTTCCCACAAAGAGACCCAGTACTTC,CASSSHKETQYF
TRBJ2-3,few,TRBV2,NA,TGTGCCAGCAGTGAGGCAGGGGCCACAGATACGCAGTATTTT,CASSEAGATDTQYF
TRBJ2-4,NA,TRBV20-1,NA,TGCAGTGCTAGTCCCAAAAACATTCAGTACTTC,CSASPKNIQYF
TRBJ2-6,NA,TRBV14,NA,TGTGCCAGCAGCCAAGTCGCATCCACCTTAAGCTCTGGGGCCAACGTCCTGACTTTC,CASSQVASTLSSGANVLTF
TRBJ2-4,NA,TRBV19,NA,TGTGCCAGTAGTATGAAGCGGAGGGGGGACTACAAAAACATTCAGTACTTC,CASSMKRRGDYKNIQYF
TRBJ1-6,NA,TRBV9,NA,TGTGCCAGCAGCGCGGACACCTTAGGAAGTTCACCCCTCCACTTT,CASSADTLGSSPLHF
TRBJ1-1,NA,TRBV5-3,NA,TGTGCCAGAAGCTTGGGGGGGCCTGACGCTGAAGCTTTCTTT,CARSLGGPDAEAFF